This T cell receptor (beta chain) was identified in a study of blood T cell repertoires in COVID-19. Study-wide background: COVID-19 samples from acute and convalescent phases originated in the United States, Italy and Spain.

Germline V gives CDR1 SGHRS, CDR2 YFSETQ. V was clipped by 4 bases and J by 2 bases, with 13 bases between them. This CDR3 contains 15 residues. TCRdb's copy holds only in-frame clones and misses some; the assay was immunoSEQ multiplex PCR. The repertoire holds around 260,000 clones, with 86% as singletons. This clone occurred a few times. This clonotype originated in a woman in her twenties or thirties with active or convalescent COVID-19. The genes are TRBV5-1 and TRBJ1-3, with a possible D match to TRBD1 (5 bases). The sequenced material came from peripheral blood. The CDR3 here is CASSVDSRTGNTIYF. CDR3 nucleotide sequence: TGCGCCAGCAGCGTTGACAGCCGAACTGGAAACACCATATATTTT.